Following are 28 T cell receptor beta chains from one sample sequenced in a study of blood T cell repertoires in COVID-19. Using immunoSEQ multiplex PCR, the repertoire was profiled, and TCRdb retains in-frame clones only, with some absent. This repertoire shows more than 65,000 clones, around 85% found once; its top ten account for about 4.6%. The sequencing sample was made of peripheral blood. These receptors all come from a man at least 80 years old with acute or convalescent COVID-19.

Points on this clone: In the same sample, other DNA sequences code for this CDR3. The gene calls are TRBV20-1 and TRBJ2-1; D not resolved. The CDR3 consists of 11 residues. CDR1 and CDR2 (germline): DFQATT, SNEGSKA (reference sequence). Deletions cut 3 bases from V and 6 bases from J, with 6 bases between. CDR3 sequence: CSASRGNEQFF. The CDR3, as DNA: TGCAGTGCTAGTCGCGGCAATGAGCAGTTCTTC.

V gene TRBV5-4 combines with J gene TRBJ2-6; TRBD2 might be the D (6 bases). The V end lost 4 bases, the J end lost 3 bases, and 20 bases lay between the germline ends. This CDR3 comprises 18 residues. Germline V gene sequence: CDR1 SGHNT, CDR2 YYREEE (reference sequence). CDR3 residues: CASSLGLRDSRGANVLTF. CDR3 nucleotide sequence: TGTGCCAGCAGCCTGGGTTTGCGGGATAGTCGTGGGGCCAACGTCCTGACTTTC.

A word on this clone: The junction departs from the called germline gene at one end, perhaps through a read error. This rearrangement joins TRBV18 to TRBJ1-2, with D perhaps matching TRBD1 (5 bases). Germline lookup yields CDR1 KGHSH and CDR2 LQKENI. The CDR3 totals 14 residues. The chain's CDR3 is CASSPLTGNYGYTF. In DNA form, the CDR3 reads TGTGCCAGCTCCCCACTAACAGGCAACTATGGCTACACCTTC.

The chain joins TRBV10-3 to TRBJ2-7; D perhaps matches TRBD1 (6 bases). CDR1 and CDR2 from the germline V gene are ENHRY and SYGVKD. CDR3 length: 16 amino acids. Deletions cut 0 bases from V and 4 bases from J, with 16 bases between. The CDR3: CAISESLVGGRYEQYF. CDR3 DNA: TGTGCCATCAGTGAGTCGTTGGTTGGGGGCAGATACGAGCAGTACTTC.

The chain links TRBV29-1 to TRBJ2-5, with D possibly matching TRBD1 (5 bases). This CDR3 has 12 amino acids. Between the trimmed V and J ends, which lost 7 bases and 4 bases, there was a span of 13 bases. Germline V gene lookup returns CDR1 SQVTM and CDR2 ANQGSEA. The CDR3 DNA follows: TGCAGCGCCAGGGAAATTTCAGAGACCCAGTACTTC. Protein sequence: CSAREISETQYF.

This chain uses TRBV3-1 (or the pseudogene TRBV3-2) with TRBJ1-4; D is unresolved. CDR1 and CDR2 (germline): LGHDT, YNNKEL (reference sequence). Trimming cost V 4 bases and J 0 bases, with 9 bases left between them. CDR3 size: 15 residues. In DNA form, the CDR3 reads TGTGCCAGCAGCCTTTGGGCAGCAACTAATGAAAAACTGTTTTTT. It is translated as CASSLWAATNEKLFF.

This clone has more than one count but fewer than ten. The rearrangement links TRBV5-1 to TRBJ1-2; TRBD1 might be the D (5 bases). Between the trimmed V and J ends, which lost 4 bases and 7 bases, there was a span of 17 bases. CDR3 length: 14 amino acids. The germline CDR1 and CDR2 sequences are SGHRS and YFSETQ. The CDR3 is CASSPNIGESGYTF. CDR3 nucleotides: TGCGCCAGCAGCCCGAACATAGGGGAAAGTGGCTACACCTTC. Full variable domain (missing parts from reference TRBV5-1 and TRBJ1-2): KAGVTQTPRYLIKTRGQQVTLSCSPISGHRSVSWYQQTPGQGLQFLFEYFSETQRNKGNFPGRFSGRQFSNSRSEMNVSTLELGDSALYLCASSPNIGESGYTFGSGTRLTVV.

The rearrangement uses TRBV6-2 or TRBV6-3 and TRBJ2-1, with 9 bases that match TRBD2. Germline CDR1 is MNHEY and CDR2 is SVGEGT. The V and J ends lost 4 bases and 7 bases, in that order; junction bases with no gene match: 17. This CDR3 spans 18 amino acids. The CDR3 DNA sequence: TGTGCCAGCAGTTTCCTAAGTCTCGCGGGGGGGCAAAGTAATGAGCAGTTCTTC. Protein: CASSFLSLAGGQSNEQFF.

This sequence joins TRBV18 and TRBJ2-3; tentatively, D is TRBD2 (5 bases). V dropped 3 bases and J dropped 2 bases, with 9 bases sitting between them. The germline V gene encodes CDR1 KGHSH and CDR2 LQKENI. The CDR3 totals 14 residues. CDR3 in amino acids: CASSPGAPTDTQYF. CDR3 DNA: TGTGCCAGCTCACCGGGAGCCCCCACAGATACGCAGTATTTT.

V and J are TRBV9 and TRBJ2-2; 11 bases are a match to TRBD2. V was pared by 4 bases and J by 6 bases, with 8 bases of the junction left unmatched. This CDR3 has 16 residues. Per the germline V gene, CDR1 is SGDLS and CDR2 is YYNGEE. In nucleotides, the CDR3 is TGTGCCAGCAGCCCGACGGGGACTAGCGGAGCCGGGGAGCTGTTTTTT. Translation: CASSPTGTSGAGELFF. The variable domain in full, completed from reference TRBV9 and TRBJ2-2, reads DSGVTQTPKHLITATGQRVTLRCSPRSGDLSVYWYQQSLDQGLQFLIQYYNGEERAKGNILERFSAQQFPDLHSELNLSSLELGDSALYFCASSPTGTSGAGELFFGEGSRLTVL.

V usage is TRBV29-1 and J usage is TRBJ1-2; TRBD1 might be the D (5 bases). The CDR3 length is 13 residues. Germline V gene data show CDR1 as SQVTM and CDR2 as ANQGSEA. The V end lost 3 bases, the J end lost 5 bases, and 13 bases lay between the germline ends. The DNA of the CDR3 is TGCAGCGTTGACCTGGGAGGGGAGTATGGCTACACCTTC. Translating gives CSVDLGGEYGYTF. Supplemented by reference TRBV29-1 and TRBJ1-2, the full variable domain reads SAVISQKPSRDICQRGTSLTIQCQVDSQVTMMFWYRQQPGQSLTLIATANQGSEATYESGFVIDKFPISRPNLTFSTLTVSNMSPEDSSIYLCSVDLGGEYGYTFGSGTRLTVV.

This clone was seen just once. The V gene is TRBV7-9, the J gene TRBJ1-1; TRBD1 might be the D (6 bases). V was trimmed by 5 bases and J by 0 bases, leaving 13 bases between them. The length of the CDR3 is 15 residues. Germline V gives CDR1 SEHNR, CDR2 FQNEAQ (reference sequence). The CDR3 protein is CASSLTDSLNTEAFF. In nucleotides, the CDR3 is TGTGCCAGCAGCCTTACGGACAGCCTGAACACTGAAGCTTTCTTT.

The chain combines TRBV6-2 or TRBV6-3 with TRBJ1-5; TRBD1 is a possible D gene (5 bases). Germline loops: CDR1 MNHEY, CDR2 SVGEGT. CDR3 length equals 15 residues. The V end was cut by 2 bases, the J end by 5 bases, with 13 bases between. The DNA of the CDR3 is TGTGCCAGCAGTTACGAAACAGGCTTTTATCAGCCCCAGCATTTT. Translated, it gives CASSYETGFYQPQHF.

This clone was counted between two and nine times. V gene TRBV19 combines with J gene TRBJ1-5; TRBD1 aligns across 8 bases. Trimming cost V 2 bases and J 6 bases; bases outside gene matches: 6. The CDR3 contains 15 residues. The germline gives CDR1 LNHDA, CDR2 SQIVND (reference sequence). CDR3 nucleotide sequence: TGTGCCAGTAGTATAAACGACAGGGGCGGTCAGCCCCAGCATTTT. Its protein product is CASSINDRGGQPQHF.

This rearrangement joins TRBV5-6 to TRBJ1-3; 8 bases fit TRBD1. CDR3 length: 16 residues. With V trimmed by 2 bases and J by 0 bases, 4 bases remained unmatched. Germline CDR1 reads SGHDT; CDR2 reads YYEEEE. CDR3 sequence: CASSFKTGASGNTIYF. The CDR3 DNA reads TGTGCCAGCAGCTTTAAGACAGGGGCCTCTGGAAACACCATATATTTT.

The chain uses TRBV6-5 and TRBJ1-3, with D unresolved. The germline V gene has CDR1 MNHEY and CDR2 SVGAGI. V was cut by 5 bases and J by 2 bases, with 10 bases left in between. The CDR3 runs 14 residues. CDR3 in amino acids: CASSPRVPGNTIYF. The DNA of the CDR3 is TGTGCCAGCAGTCCCCGAGTCCCTGGAAACACCATATATTTT.

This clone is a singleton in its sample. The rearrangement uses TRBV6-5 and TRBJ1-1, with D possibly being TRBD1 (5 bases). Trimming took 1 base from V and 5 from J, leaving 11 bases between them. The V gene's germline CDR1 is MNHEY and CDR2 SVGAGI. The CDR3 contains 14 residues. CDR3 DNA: TGTGCCAGCAGTTACTACTCGGGGGGGACTGAAGCTTTCTTT. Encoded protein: CASSYYSGGTEAFF.

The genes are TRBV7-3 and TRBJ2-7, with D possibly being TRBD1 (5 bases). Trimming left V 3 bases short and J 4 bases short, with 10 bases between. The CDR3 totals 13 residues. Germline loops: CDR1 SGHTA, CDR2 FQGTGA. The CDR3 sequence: CASSFQDNYEQYF. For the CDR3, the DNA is TGTGCCAGCAGCTTTCAGGACAATTACGAGCAGTACTTC.

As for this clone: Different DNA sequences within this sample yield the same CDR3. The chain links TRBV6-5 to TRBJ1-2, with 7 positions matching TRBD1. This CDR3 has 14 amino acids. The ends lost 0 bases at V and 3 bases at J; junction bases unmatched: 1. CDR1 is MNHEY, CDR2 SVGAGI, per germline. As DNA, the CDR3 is TGTGCCAGCAGTTACTCCGACAGGGACTATGGCTACACCTTC. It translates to CASSYSDRDYGYTF.

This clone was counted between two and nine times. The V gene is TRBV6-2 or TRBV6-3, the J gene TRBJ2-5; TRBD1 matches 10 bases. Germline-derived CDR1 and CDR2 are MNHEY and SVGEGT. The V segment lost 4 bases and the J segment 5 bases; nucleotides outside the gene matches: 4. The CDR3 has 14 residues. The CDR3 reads CASSSPGQGETQYF. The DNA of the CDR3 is TGTGCCAGCAGTTCCCCGGGACAGGGGGAGACCCAGTACTTC.

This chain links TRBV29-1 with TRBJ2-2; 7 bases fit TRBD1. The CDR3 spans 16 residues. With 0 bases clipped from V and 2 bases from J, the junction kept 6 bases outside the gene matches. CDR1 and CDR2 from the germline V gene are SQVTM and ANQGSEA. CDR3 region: CSVEERQGRNTGELFF. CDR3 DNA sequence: TGCAGCGTTGAAGAAAGACAGGGTAGAAACACCGGGGAGCTGTTTTTT.

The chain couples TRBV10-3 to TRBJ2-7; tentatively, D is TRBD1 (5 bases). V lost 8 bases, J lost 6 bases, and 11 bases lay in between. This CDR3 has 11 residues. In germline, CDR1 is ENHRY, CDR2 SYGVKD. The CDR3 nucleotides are TGTGCCATCGGGGCAAGGCTCGAGCAGTACTTC. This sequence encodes CAIGARLEQYF.

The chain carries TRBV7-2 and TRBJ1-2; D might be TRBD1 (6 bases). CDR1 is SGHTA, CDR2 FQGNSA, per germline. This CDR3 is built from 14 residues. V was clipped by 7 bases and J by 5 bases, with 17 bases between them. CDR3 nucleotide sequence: TGTGCCAGCACCCTTGGGGGCGTTAATTATGGCTACACCTTC. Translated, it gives CASTLGGVNYGYTF.

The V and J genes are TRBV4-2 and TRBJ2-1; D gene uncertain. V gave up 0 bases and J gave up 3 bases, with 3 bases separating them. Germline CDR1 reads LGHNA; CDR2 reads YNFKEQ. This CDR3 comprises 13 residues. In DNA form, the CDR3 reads TGTGCCAGCAGCCAAGATCTCTACAATGAGCAGTTCTTC. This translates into CASSQDLYNEQFF.

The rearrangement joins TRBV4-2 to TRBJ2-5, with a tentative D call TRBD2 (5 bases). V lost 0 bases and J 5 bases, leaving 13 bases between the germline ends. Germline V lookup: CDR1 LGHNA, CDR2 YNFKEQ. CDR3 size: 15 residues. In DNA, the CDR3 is TGTGCCAGCAGCCAAGACGGAGGAGAAGGGGAGACCCAGTACTTC. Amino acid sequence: CASSQDGGEGETQYF.

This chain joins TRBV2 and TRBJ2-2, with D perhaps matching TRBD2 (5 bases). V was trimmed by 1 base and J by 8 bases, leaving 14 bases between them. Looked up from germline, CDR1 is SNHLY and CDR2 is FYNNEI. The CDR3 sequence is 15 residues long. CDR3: CASSEGRPGFGELFF. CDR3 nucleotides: TGTGCCAGCAGTGAAGGGAGACCGGGGTTTGGGGAGCTGTTTTTT.

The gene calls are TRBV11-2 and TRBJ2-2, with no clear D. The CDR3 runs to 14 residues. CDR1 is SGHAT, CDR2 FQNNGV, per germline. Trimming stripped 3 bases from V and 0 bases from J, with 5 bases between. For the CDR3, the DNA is TGTGCCAGCAGCTTTACGGCGAACACCGGGGAGCTGTTTTTT. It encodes CASSFTANTGELFF.

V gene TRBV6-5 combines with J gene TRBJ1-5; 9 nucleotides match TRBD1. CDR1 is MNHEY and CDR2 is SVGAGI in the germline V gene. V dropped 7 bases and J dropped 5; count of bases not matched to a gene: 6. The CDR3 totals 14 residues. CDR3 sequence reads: CASTRDRVYQPQHF. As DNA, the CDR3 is TGTGCCAGCACTCGGGACAGGGTGTATCAGCCCCAGCATTTT.